This T cell receptor beta chain was profiled in a study of shared T cell receptors in the human thymus. Repertoires were generated with immunoSEQ multiplex PCR, while TCRdb's copy carries only in-frame clones and drops some. The data contain roughly 500,000 clones, approximately 78% of them singletons. V lost 5 bases and J lost 5; bases outside the gene matches: 4. The CDR3 consists of 15 residues. Germline CDR1 and CDR2: PRHDT and FYEKMQ (reference sequence). The same data also contributed to another study, on human thymus T cells. In that study: Thymic samples were excised during corrective heart operations. Thymic and blood repertoires seemed to favor certain V and J genes. Related work found strong thymic repertoire overlap between unrelated individuals.

Sequencing was done on a sample of thymocytes. The receptor comes from a boy younger than two with a congenital heart defect. The chain joins TRBV13 to TRBJ2-3; 13 nucleotides agree with TRBD2. In DNA form, the CDR3 reads TGTGCCAGCAGCAGGACTAGCGGGAGTTTAGATACGCAGTATTTT. Translating it yields CASSRTSGSLDTQYF. The full variable domain, rest sourced from reference TRBV13 and TRBJ2-3, is AAGVIQSPRHLIKEKRETATLKCYPIPRHDTVYWYQQGPGQDPQFLISFYEKMQSDKGSIPDRFSAQQFSDYHSELNMSSLELGDSALYFCASSRTSGSLDTQYFGPGTRLTVL.